Shown below are 15 T cell receptor beta chains from a single sample sequenced in a study of cytomegalovirus exposure and HLA in healthy donors. A multiplex PCR was run with 60 Vbeta primers and 13 Jbeta primers. The repertoire was sequenced with immunoSEQ multiplex PCR; TCRdb's copy has only in-frame clones and lacks some. Of over 65,000 clones detected, under 80% appear once; the ten largest clones hold 13%. Sequencing was carried out using PBMCs. These receptor sequences come from a human donor in good health.

The genes are TRBV11-2 and TRBJ2-5; 9 positions match TRBD1. The CDR3 loop spans 15 amino acids. From germline, CDR1 is SGHAT and CDR2 FQNNGV. The V and J ends lost 5 bases and 5 bases, in that order; junction bases with no gene match: 9. CDR3 sequence reads: CASSRMGQGWETQYF. The CDR3 DNA follows: TGTGCCAGCAGCCGGATGGGACAGGGCTGGGAGACCCAGTACTTC. The whole variable domain, filled in from reference TRBV11-2 and TRBJ2-5, reads EAGVAQSPRYKIIEKRQSVAFWCNPISGHATLYWYQQILGQGPKLLIQFQNNGVVDDSQLPKDRFSAERLKGVDSTLKIQPAKLEDSAVYLCASSRMGQGWETQYFGPGTRLLVL.

The gene calls are TRBV6-6 and TRBJ2-5; no clear D. The CDR3 has 14 amino acids. The germline V gene encodes CDR1 MNHNY and CDR2 SVGAGI (reference sequence). Trimming took 2 bases from V and 3 from J, leaving 10 bases between them. The CDR3 coding sequence is TGTGCCAGCAGTTACATCCAGGCCGAAGAGACCCAGTACTTC. Encoded protein: CASSYIQAEETQYF.

This clone has a handful of counts. The chain recombines TRBV7-2 with TRBJ2-5; TRBD2 aligns across 9 bases. Trimming at V came to 5 bases and at J to 3 bases, leaving 7 bases not matched to a gene. The CDR3 length is 15 residues. Germline V gene sequence: CDR1 SGHTA, CDR2 FQGNSA. The CDR3 sequence: CASSPRRTSEETQYF. The CDR3 DNA reads as TGTGCCAGCAGCCCCCGACGGACTAGCGAAGAGACCCAGTACTTC.

This clone occurred once. The chain couples TRBV11-3 to TRBJ2-7; possible D gene TRBD1, 5 bases. Germline V gene lookup returns CDR1 SGHNT and CDR2 YENEEA. Trimming removed 5 bases at V and 6 bases at J, with 11 bases between. The CDR3 has 12 residues. In nucleotides, the CDR3 is TGTGCCAGCAGCGGGGCGTTTGGCGAGCAGTACTTC. Protein product: CASSGAFGEQYF.

This clone was seen a single time. The chain carries TRBV19 and TRBJ1-2, with D unresolved. This CDR3 is built from 15 residues. Germline V gene data show CDR1 as LNHDA and CDR2 as SQIVND (reference sequence). Between the trimmed V and J ends, which lost 10 bases and 0 bases, there was a span of 18 bases. The CDR3 sequence: CATSRTGDPNYGYTF. The CDR3 nucleotides read TGTGCCACCAGCCGGACTGGCGATCCTAACTATGGCTACACCTTC.

V gene TRBV25-1 combines with J gene TRBJ1-2; maybe TRBD1 (6 bases). V lost 7 bases and J lost 8, with 17 bases in between. Germline CDR1 and CDR2: MGHDK and SYGVNS. This CDR3 is built from 13 residues. CDR3 protein: CASTQQGGSGYTF. In nucleotides, the CDR3 is TGTGCCAGCACCCAACAGGGCGGTTCAGGCTACACCTTC.

The chain employs TRBV9 and TRBJ1-3; TRBD1 might be the D (5 bases). This CDR3 spans 15 amino acids. Germline loops: CDR1 SGDLS, CDR2 YYNGEE. V lost 0 bases and J 2 bases, leaving 9 bases between the germline ends. DNA for the CDR3: TGTGCCAGCAGCGTAGTATCAGGGACTGGAAACACCATATATTTT. Amino acid sequence: CASSVVSGTGNTIYF.

The chain joins TRBV2 to TRBJ2-2, with TRBD2 matching over 7 bases. This CDR3 contains 14 residues. From germline, CDR1 is SNHLY and CDR2 FYNNEI. Losses at the gene ends were 6 bases for V and 7 bases for J; bases not matched to a gene: 8. The CDR3 sequence: CASRAGLEIGELFF. CDR3 bases: TGTGCCAGCAGGGCTGGACTAGAAATCGGGGAGCTGTTTTTT.

This clone was seen a few times. The rearrangement links TRBV29-1 to TRBJ1-1, with unresolved D. There are 13 residues in the CDR3. Germline CDR1 and CDR2: SQVTM and ANQGSEA. V was shortened by 4 bases and J by 7 bases, with 16 bases between the two germline ends. DNA for the CDR3: TGCAGCGTTGTTTGTCGGGGAGAACATGAAGCTTTCTTT. It encodes CSVVCRGEHEAFF.

The rearrangement links TRBV19 to TRBJ1-4; perhaps TRBD1 as D (6 bases). The CDR3 has 16 residues. V was pared by 4 bases and J by 2 bases, with 14 bases between. Germline V CDR1 and CDR2: LNHDA, SQIVND (reference sequence). In nucleotides, the CDR3 is TGTGCCAGTAGTAGAACAGGGTTGAATACTAATGAAAAACTGTTTTTT. Translation: CASSRTGLNTNEKLFF.

This chain links TRBV10-2 with TRBJ2-5, with 9 bases aligning to TRBD2. CDR3 size: 14 residues. Germline trimming cut 5 bases from V and 0 bases from J; bases unmatched to any gene: 1. Germline assignment: CDR1 WSHSY and CDR2 SAAADI. This chain's CDR3 is CASSSGGHQETQYF. DNA of the CDR3: TGCGCCAGCAGTAGCGGGGGGCACCAAGAGACCCAGTACTTC.

This clone showed up just once. The chain has TRBV7-2 and TRBJ2-6; 8 nucleotides line up with TRBD2. The J segment lost 2 bases and the V segment lost 6 bases, leaving 9 bases of the junction unmatched. The CDR3 totals 17 residues. CDR1 and CDR2 from the germline V gene are SGHTA and FQGNSA. CDR3 sequence reads: CASSTAAGGTGANVLTF. DNA of the CDR3: TGTGCCAGCAGTACCGCCGCGGGGGGAACTGGGGCCAACGTCCTGACTTTC. The full variable domain, rest sourced from reference TRBV7-2 and TRBJ2-6, is GAGVSQSPSNKVTEKGKDVELRCDPISGHTALYWYRQSLGQGLEFLIYFQGNSAPDKSGLPSDRFSAERTGGSVSTLTIQRTQQEDSAVYLCASSTAAGGTGANVLTFGAGSRLTVL.

J is TRBJ1-3 and V is TRBV29-1, with 10 positions matching TRBD1. V lost 7 bases to trimming and J lost 0 bases; unmatched junction nucleotides: 3. Germline loops: CDR1 SQVTM, CDR2 ANQGSEA. The CDR3 runs 14 residues. The CDR3 reads CSATGGHSGNTIYF. The CDR3 nucleotides read TGCAGCGCGACAGGGGGCCACTCTGGAAACACCATATATTTT.

With regard to this clone: Compared with germline, one end of the junction differs, possibly owing to a read error. The rearrangement uses TRBV7-2 and TRBJ1-5; D is unresolved. This CDR3 contains 15 residues. From germline, CDR1 is SGHTA and CDR2 FQGNSA. Here the CDR3 reads CASSLLARVNQPQNF. The DNA for the CDR3 is TGTGCCAGCAGCTTATTGGCTCGGGTTAATCAGCCCCAGAATTTT.

The chain uses TRBV15 and TRBJ2-3; 8 bases map to TRBD1. Germline-derived CDR1 and CDR2 are LNHNV and YYDKDF (reference sequence). J was trimmed by 0 bases and V by 1 base; bases with no gene match: 0. CDR3 length: 15 residues. The DNA of the CDR3 is TGTGCCACCAGCAGAGGACAGGGGAGCACAGATACGCAGTATTTT. Protein product: CATSRGQGSTDTQYF.